Below, one T cell receptor beta chain is given with its context. The record originates from a study of T cells in tumors after PD-1 blockade. Study-wide context: Excluded were patients with checkpoint blockade, immunosuppressants, or radiotherapy or other anti-cancer therapy within 4 weeks. Blood samples averaged about 120,000 templates (range about 22,000-280,000) and under 40,000 unique clonotypes.

Input was about 550 ng to 6,004 ng of genomic DNA from tumor or blood. Repertoires were generated with immunoSEQ multiplex PCR, while TCRdb's copy carries only in-frame clones and drops some. The sample has about 33,000 clones, around 80% seen once; the top ten hold under 40%. Germline-derived CDR1 and CDR2 are KGHDR and SFDVKD. The CDR3 extends over 13 amino acids. Trimming removed 7 bases from V and 2 bases from J, with 9 bases in between. The TCR sequence derives from a human donor with basal cell carcinoma. Sequencing used PBMCs, obtained before anti-PD-1 treatment. The rearrangement uses TRBV24-1 and TRBJ2-3; no firm D call. CDR3 coding DNA: TGTGCCACCAGGAGCGACGCCACAGATACGCAGTATTTT. It yields the protein CATRSDATDTQYF.